These T cell receptor beta chains were read from a single sample in a study of blood T cell repertoires in COVID-19. Profiled with immunoSEQ multiplex PCR; TCRdb holds only in-frame clones, not every one. The sample contains some 140,000 clones, about 86% of which appear only once. Sequenced: peripheral blood. The receptors stem from a woman aged 60 to 75 with acute or convalescent COVID-19. Both conserved end residues are part of each CDR3. D genes are given only for firm matches.

length,J,D,V,CDR3
16,TRBJ1-4,NA,TRBV20-1,CSASVGGTATNEKLFF
18,TRBJ2-5,TRBD1,TRBV7-9,CASSYPLQGHLRQETQYF
17,TRBJ1-6,NA,TRBV6-1,CASSDHQSLQGNSPLHF
13,TRBJ1-1,NA,TRBV10-3,CAISDRPNTEAFF
21,TRBJ2-3,TRBD1,TRBV6-2/TRBV6-3,CASSYARRGQGVLSSTDTQYF
12,TRBJ2-5,NA,TRBV28,CASSSSTETQYF
13,TRBJ1-1,NA,TRBV2,CASSVRVSAQAFF
15,TRBJ1-1,TRBD1,TRBV7-3,CASSSSPGQGAEAFF
11,TRBJ1-1,NA,TRBV20-1,CSASPKPEAFF
15,TRBJ1-3,NA,TRBV14,CASSRQAGAGNTIYF
15,TRBJ1-5,TRBD1,TRBV30,CAWKQGALDNQPQHF
11,TRBJ2-3,NA,TRBV20-1,CSAGGTDTQYF
13,TRBJ2-7,NA,TRBV5-1,CASSLVPGYEQYF
15,TRBJ1-4,NA,TRBV7-9,CASSYDTGLNEKLFF
12,TRBJ1-1,NA,TRBV30,CAWTRAGTEAFF
16,TRBJ2-2,TRBD1,TRBV2,CASTLMGQGSTGELFF
14,TRBJ1-5,TRBD1,TRBV30,CAWSAMTGDQPQHF
14,TRBJ2-4,TRBD1,TRBV19,CASNMGQYKNIQYF
17,TRBJ2-1,TRBD1,TRBV5-4,CASSLVKLAGQGNEQFF
16,TRBJ2-1,NA,TRBV9,CASSSRSTGGFWEQFF
11,TRBJ1-4,NA,TRBV30,CAWSNLEKLFF
15,TRBJ2-5,TRBD1,TRBV6-6,CASSYSGTGEETQYF
15,TRBJ2-1,TRBD1,TRBV13,CASSLTGVPGDEQFF
15,TRBJ1-1,NA,TRBV19,CASKTTGSMNTEAFF
16,TRBJ1-6,TRBD1,TRBV19,CATNAGTEIYNSPLHF
13,TRBJ1-5,NA,TRBV6-5,CASRRRDNQPQHF
14,TRBJ2-1,NA,TRBV25-1,CASSLPGARDEQFF
11,TRBJ2-1,TRBD2,TRBV20-1,CSARSGYEQFF
15,TRBJ1-4,NA,TRBV7-9,CASSSETVIGGKLFF
15,TRBJ2-7,TRBD2,TRBV2,CASSESSGGPYEQYF
14,TRBJ1-1,TRBD1,TRBV14,CASSKGRGFSEAFF
17,TRBJ1-6,TRBD1,TRBV3-1/TRBV3-2,CASSPQRTGTYNSPLHF
17,TRBJ1-2,NA,TRBV7-2,CASRQTSTVRANYGYTF
14,TRBJ2-2,NA,TRBV10-3,CAISESSNTGELFF
16,TRBJ2-4,TRBD2,TRBV3-1/TRBV3-2,CASSPTSGVAKNIQYF
15,TRBJ2-1,TRBD2,TRBV15,CATSSPSGGADEQFF
14,TRBJ2-5,TRBD2,TRBV7-8,CASTSGGGQETQYF
15,TRBJ1-1,NA,TRBV3-1/TRBV3-2,CASSQGGGGNTEAFF
17,TRBJ1-6,TRBD1,TRBV2,CASSLGDRSSYNSPLHF
16,TRBJ2-7,TRBD2,TRBV11-2,CASSFGLQRGGYEQYF
13,TRBJ2-7,NA,TRBV21-1,CASHLWGQDEQYF
14,TRBJ1-1,NA,TRBV19,CASSLVGENTEAFF
15,TRBJ2-3,NA,TRBV10-3,CAISGEFSSTDTQYF
15,TRBJ1-1,NA,TRBV6-5,CASRLTGILNAEAFF
14,TRBJ2-5,TRBD1,TRBV11-3,CASSSGQAGETQYF
13,TRBJ1-6,NA,TRBV12-3/TRBV12-4,CASSPGWVSPLHF